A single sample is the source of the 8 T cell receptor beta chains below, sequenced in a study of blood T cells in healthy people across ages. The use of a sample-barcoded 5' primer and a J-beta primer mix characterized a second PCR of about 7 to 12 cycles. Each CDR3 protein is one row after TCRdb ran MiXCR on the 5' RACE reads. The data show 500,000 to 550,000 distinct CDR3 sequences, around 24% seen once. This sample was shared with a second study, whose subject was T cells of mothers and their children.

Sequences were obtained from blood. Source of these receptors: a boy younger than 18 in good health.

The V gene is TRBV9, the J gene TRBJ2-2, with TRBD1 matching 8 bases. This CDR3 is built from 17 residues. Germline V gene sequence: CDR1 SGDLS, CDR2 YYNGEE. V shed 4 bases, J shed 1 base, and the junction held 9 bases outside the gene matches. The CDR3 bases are TGTGCCAGCAGCCTAGGGACAGGACGGTGGAACACCGGGGAGCTGTTTTTT. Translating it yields CASSLGTGRWNTGELFF.

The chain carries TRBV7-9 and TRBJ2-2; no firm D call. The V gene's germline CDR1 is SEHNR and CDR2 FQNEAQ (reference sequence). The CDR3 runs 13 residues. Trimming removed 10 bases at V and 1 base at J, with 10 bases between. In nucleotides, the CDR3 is TGTGCCACATTCGCAGGGAACACCGGGGAGCTGTTTTTT. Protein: CATFAGNTGELFF.

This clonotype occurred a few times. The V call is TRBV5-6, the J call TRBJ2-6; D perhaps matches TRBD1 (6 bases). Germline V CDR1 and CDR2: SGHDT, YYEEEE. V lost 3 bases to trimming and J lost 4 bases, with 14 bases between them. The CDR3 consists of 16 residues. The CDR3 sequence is CASSYSGEGGANVLTF. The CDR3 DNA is TGTGCCAGCAGCTACTCAGGGGAAGGGGGGGCCAACGTCCTGACTTTC.

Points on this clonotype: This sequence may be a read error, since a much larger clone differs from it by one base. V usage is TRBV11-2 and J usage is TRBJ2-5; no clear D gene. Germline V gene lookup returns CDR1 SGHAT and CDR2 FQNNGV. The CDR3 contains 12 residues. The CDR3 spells CARSSYQETQYF. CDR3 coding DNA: TGTGCCCGCAGCTCTTACCAAGAGACCCAGTACTTC.

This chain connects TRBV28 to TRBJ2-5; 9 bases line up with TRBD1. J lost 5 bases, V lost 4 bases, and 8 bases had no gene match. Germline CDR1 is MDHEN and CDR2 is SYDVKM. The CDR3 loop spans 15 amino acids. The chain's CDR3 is CASSSSGQGLETQYF. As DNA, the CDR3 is TGTGCCAGCAGTTCATCGGGACAGGGTCTGGAGACCCAGTACTTC.

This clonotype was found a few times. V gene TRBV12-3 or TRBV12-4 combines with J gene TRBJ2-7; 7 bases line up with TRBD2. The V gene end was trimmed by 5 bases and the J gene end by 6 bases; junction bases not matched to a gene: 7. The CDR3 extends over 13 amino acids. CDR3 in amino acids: CASSIQGGPEQYF. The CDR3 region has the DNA TGTGCCAGCAGTATTCAGGGAGGGCCCGAGCAGTACTTC.

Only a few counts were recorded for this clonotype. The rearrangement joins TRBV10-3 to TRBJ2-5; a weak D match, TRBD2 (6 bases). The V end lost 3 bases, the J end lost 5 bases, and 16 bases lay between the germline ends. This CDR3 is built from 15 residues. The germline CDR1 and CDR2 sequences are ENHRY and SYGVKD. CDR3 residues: CAISDPGPGDETQYF. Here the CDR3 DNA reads TGTGCCATCAGTGATCCGGGACCGGGAGATGAGACCCAGTACTTC.

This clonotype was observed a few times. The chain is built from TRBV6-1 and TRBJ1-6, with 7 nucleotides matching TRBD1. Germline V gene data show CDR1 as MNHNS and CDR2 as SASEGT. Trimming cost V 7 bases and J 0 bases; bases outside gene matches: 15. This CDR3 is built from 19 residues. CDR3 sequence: CASTKAQTGSDSYNSPLHF. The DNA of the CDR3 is TGTGCCAGCACCAAGGCGCAGACAGGGTCGGACTCCTATAATTCACCCCTCCACTTT.